This T cell receptor beta chain came from a study of Tregs in tolerant kidney transplant recipients (dated by TCRdb to the late 2010s). Background for the entire study: The transplants used related donors along with nonmyeloablative bone marrow transplantation, and in the human trials mixed chimerism was transient. The study used TCRbeta sequencing to identify donor-specific regulatory T cells before combined kidney and bone marrow transplantation, then tracked those cells after transplant. Results the study describes overall, beyond this receptor: In tolerant patients, donor-specific Tregs expanded more than Tregs overall, which suggests antigen-driven rather than nonspecific expansion. The study was limited by small patient numbers, and the findings need validation in larger populations and under other immunosuppression protocols. Expanding Tregs with activated donor B cells appeared to identify the most biologically relevant and donor-specific TCRbeta repertoire. Because the PCR primers were changed over time for some patients, nucleotide-level comparison could not be performed across the samples from those patients. Although technical replication error seemed to be minimal, the question of biological reproducibility was not addressed directly.

This clone was counted a few times. This receptor's antigen is unknown. Per-base qualities were not stored, and no clone one base away is much larger. For TCRbeta CDR3 sequencing, genomic DNA was extracted from sorted cells using the QIAGEN DNeasy Blood and Tissue Kit. High-throughput TCRbeta CDR3 sequencing, including PCR amplification with bias correction and internal controls, was performed commercially through immunoSEQ. The authors' analysis ran thus. Unique productive TCRbeta sequences were defined by CDR3 nucleotide sequence where primers matched, and otherwise by CDR3 amino acid sequence together with Vbeta and Jbeta genes. To correct sorting error, sequences shared between sorted populations at a frequency ratio of 2:1 or less were removed; the rest were assigned to the higher population. A sequence was defined as donor-reactive if the sequence was expanded at least 5-fold in CFSE-low cells compared with unstimulated cells and had a frequency of at least 0.01% in CFSE-low cells. Repertoire divergence was quantified by Jensen-Shannon divergence using the top 100 TCRbeta sequences ranked by frequency. For samples with multiple sequencing runs, sorting error was corrected separately for each run before the runs were pooled. Drawn from immuneACCESS, this table holds only the in-frame rearrangements with V and J called that TCRdb kept. Clones are partly lost; checked studies trace under half to an unresolved V gene and leave the rest unexplained. V and J calls and clone size follow that table, whereas D and trimming were derived from the DNA. The sample yields about 73,000 clones; roughly 98% were counted once. In total, the top ten clones hold 0.56% of the sample.

Via the germline V gene, CDR1 is SNHLY and CDR2 FYNNEI. V is cut by 4 bases and J by 3 bases, and the space between the germline ends is 9 bases. The CDR3 contains 13 residues, cysteine and phenylalanine counted. The read is trimmed to its CDR3 DNA, 39 bases read in frame from base 1. Taken with the paper, the label for time point translates to: blood sample drawn before combined kidney and bone marrow transplant. Unstimulated Tregs (CD4+CD25+CD127-), CD4+ non-Tregs (CD4+CD25-), CD4 and CD8 cells were FACS-sorted from thawed PBMCs. A few combined kidney and bone marrow transplant recipients from the ITN036ST trial were included as patients, and samples were available only from these trial subjects. Healthy control blood was processed by Ficoll density gradient to PBMCs and cryopreserved; patient PBMCs were collected before and after transplant.

This clonotype was obtained from a human donor who received a combined kidney and bone marrow transplant. The sequence is built from TRBV2 and TRBJ1-2; the D gene assignment is ambiguous. Sequencing was performed on CD4+ T cells from blood, taken before the transplant. The CDR3 region reads CASSGQLDYGYTF. The DNA reads as follows: TGTGCCAGCAGTGGCCAGCTAGACTATGGCTACACCTTC.